A single sample gave rise to the 32 T cell receptor beta chains below, sequenced in a study of blood T cells in healthy people across ages. PCR was performed a second time for about 6 to 12 cycles using a sample-barcoded 5' primer and a J-beta primer mix. Using its own MiXCR run on the 5' RACE reads, TCRdb lists one record per CDR3 protein. The sample includes about 650,000 distinct CDR3 sequences, about a third of them seen just once. Sequenced material: blood. The source is a woman of 80 years or more in good health.

This chain connects TRBV5-1 to TRBJ1-1; the D is unclear. This CDR3 is 13 amino acids long. With 7 bases removed from V and 1 base from J, the gap between germline ends came to 11 bases. The germline CDR1 and CDR2 sequences are SGHRS and YFSETQ. CDR3 DNA: TGCGCCAGCCAACGTACCGGGAACACTGAAGCTTTCTTT. Residues: CASQRTGNTEAFF. Drawing the rest from reference TRBV5-1 and TRBJ1-1, the complete variable domain is KAGVTQTPRYLIKTRGQQVTLSCSPISGHRSVSWYQQTPGQGLQFLFEYFSETQRNKGNFPGRFSGRQFSNSRSEMNVSTLELGDSALYLCASQRTGNTEAFFGQGTRLTVV.

This clonotype was seen only once. The rearrangement links TRBV7-9 to TRBJ2-7, with 7 bases fitting TRBD1. The germline gives CDR1 SEHNR, CDR2 FQNEAQ (reference sequence). V shed 4 bases and J 2 bases; nucleotides not matched to a gene: 8. The CDR3 is 15 residues long. In DNA, the CDR3 is TGTGCCAGCAGCTCCCCCGTAGGGACAGCCTACGAGCAGTACTTC. Translating it yields CASSSPVGTAYEQYF.

Details on this clonotype: This may arise from a read error, as a much more abundant clone is one base away. This chain links TRBV2 with TRBJ2-5, with a weak D call TRBD2 (5 bases). Trimming shortened V by 6 bases and J by 5 bases, and 16 bases separated the two germline ends. This CDR3 has 14 amino acids. The germline gives CDR1 SNHLY, CDR2 FYNNEI. CDR3 sequence reads: CASRQAGVRETQYF. In DNA, the CDR3 is TGTGCCAGCAGACAAGCCGGGGTCCGGGAGACCCAGTACTTC.

This clonotype was seen a handful of times. This sequence may be a read error, since a much larger clone differs from it by one base. CDR3 sequence: CASSLVGGFYEQFF. The DNA of the CDR3 is TGTGCCAGCAGCTTAGTGGGGGGCTTCTATGAGCAGTTCTTC. This chain connects TRBV7-8 to TRBJ2-1, with D perhaps assigned TRBD1 or TRBD2 (6 bases each). This CDR3 spans 14 amino acids. Trimming removed 1 base from V and 8 bases from J, with 12 bases in between. Germline V lookup: CDR1 SGHVS, CDR2 FQNEAQ.

This clonotype was counted at least ten times. The chain couples TRBV20-1 to TRBJ1-6, with D unresolved. Germline V gene sequence: CDR1 DFQATT, CDR2 SNEGSKA (reference sequence). The V end lost 6 bases, the J end lost 0 bases, and 12 bases lay between the germline ends. The CDR3 runs to 15 residues. CDR3 region: CSASRGSSYNSPLHF. In nucleotides, the CDR3 is TGCAGTGCAAGCCGAGGGAGCTCCTATAATTCACCCCTCCACTTT.

The chain joins TRBV2 to TRBJ2-3; a weak D match, TRBD2 (5 bases). Germline CDR1 SNHLY, CDR2 FYNNEI. There are 12 residues in the CDR3. Trimming removed 7 bases from V and 6 bases from J, with 11 bases in between. CDR3 sequence: CASTGGRDTQYF. DNA of the CDR3: TGTGCCAGCACAGGCGGGCGCGATACGCAGTATTTT. The full variable domain, in which reference TRBV2 and TRBJ2-3 provide the parts outside the CDR3, is EPEVTQTPSHQVTQMGQEVILRCVPISNHLYFYWYRQILGQKVEFLVSFYNNEISEKSEIFDDQFSVERPDGSNFTLKIRSTKLEDSAMYFCASTGGRDTQYFGPGTRLTVL.

Ten or more counts support this clonotype. V and J are TRBV5-6 and TRBJ2-1; a possible D gene is TRBD1 (6 bases). The CDR3 extends over 14 amino acids. Germline assignment: CDR1 SGHDT and CDR2 YYEEEE. V was trimmed by 6 bases and J by 0 bases, leaving 10 bases between them. CDR3 protein: CASISQGSYNEQFF. CDR3 nucleotides: TGTGCCAGCATCTCACAGGGCTCCTACAATGAGCAGTTCTTC.

In the case of this clonotype: An end of the junction differs from the germline gene, which may be a read error. V usage is TRBV12-3 or TRBV12-4 and J usage is TRBJ2-4, with D tentatively TRBD1 or TRBD2 (5 bases each). This CDR3 comprises 14 residues. CDR3 sequence reads: CAGRTGTTGDIQYF. CDR3 coding DNA: TGTGCCGGCAGGACGGGGACCACTGGGGACATTCAGTACTTC.

This clonotype was recorded a few times. The rearrangement joins TRBV15 to TRBJ1-4; 8 bases match TRBD1. The CDR3 has 16 amino acids. Germline V gene lookup returns CDR1 LNHNV and CDR2 YYDKDF (reference sequence). V was pared by 2 bases and J by 7 bases, with 9 bases of the junction left unmatched. The CDR3 spells CATSRRQGAGVEKLFF. The CDR3 DNA reads as TGTGCCACCAGCAGACGTCAGGGGGCAGGGGTTGAAAAACTGTTTTTT.

The CDR3 is CASSPGFGTEAFF. The CDR3 DNA sequence: TGTGCCAGCAGCCCGGGGTTTGGCACTGAAGCTTTCTTT. The V gene is TRBV7-2, the J gene TRBJ1-1; D unclear. Trimming stripped 5 bases from V and 4 bases from J, with 11 bases between. From germline, CDR1 is SGHTA and CDR2 FQGNSA. The CDR3 is 13 residues long.

The genes are TRBV2 and TRBJ1-5; D is ambiguous. V was pared by 4 bases and J by 0 bases, with 7 bases between. Germline V CDR1 and CDR2: SNHLY, FYNNEI. The CDR3 length is 14 residues. The CDR3 sequence: CASSGADSNQPQHF. CDR3 nucleotides: TGTGCCAGCAGTGGGGCCGATAGCAATCAGCCCCAGCATTTT. Complete variable domain (other parts from reference TRBV2 and TRBJ1-5): EPEVTQTPSHQVTQMGQEVILRCVPISNHLYFYWYRQILGQKVEFLVSFYNNEISEKSEIFDDQFSVERPDGSNFTLKIRSTKLEDSAMYFCASSGADSNQPQHFGDGTRLSIL.

This clonotype was seen at least ten times. A much larger clone differs by one base, so this may be a read error. This chain connects TRBV25-1 to TRBJ2-1; no clear D gene. Per germline, CDR1 MGHDK and CDR2 SYGVNS. This CDR3 has 13 residues. Trimming removed 6 bases from V and 6 bases from J, with 12 bases in between. In DNA form, the CDR3 reads TGTGCCAGCAGGGCGAGAGGTCGCAATGAGCAGTTCTTC. Protein sequence: CASRARGRNEQFF. The whole variable domain, remainder taken from reference TRBV25-1 and TRBJ2-1, is EADIYQTPRYLVIGTGKKITLECSQTMGHDKMYWYQQDPGMELHLIHYSYGVNSTEKGDLSSESTVSRIRTEHFPLTLESARPSHTSQYLCASRARGRNEQFFGPGTRLTVL.

This clonotype was recorded many times. The gene calls are TRBV6-5 and TRBJ1-1; D gene ambiguous. V lost 6 bases to trimming and J lost 1 base, with 15 bases between them. The CDR3 spans 15 residues. Germline V CDR1 and CDR2: MNHEY, SVGAGI. This CDR3 reads CASRNGLQTNTEAFF. DNA of the CDR3: TGTGCCAGCAGAAACGGATTACAGACGAACACTGAAGCTTTCTTT.

V usage is TRBV30 and J usage is TRBJ2-2, with TRBD1 matching 10 bases. Germline assignment: CDR1 GTSNPN and CDR2 SVGIG (reference sequence). The CDR3 extends over 16 amino acids. After removal of 4 bases from V and 4 bases from J, the junction contained 9 bases not matched to a gene. CDR3 residues: CAWTIKTGGGTGELFF. CDR3 sequence (DNA): TGTGCCTGGACCATTAAGACAGGGGGCGGCACCGGGGAGCTGTTTTTT.

This clonotype was seen many times. V usage is TRBV10-3 and J usage is TRBJ2-5; weak D call: TRBD1 (6 bases). Germline CDR1 and CDR2: ENHRY and SYGVKD. This CDR3 is built from 14 residues. The V end was cut by 6 bases, the J end by 1 base, with 12 bases between. The CDR3 DNA reads TGTGCCATCAGACCGACAGGATCCCAAGAGACCCAGTACTTC. Translated: CAIRPTGSQETQYF.

For this clonotype: A single base separates this from a much larger clone, so it may be a read error. The chain links TRBV6-2 or TRBV6-3 to TRBJ2-1; 10 bases fit TRBD2. The CDR3 consists of 19 residues. V shed 4 bases, J shed 2 bases, and the junction held 14 bases outside the gene matches. Per the germline V gene, CDR1 is MNHEY and CDR2 is SVGEGT. The CDR3 DNA is TGTGCCAGCAGTTCCCCGAGTAGCGGGGGGACTAGCCCCTACAATGAGCAGTTCTTC. Its translation is CASSSPSSGGTSPYNEQFF.

On this clonotype: One base away lies a much larger clone, so this may be a sequencing read error. The V and J genes are TRBV14 and TRBJ2-1; possibly TRBD2 for D (5 bases). The CDR3 spans 13 residues. Per the germline V gene, CDR1 is SGHDN and CDR2 is FVKESK. The CDR3 sequence: CAGSQALGDEQFF. As DNA, the CDR3 is TGTGCCGGCAGCCAAGCACTAGGTGATGAGCAGTTCTTC.

This clonotype was observed many times. The genes are TRBV20-1 and TRBJ1-4; 11 bases are shared with TRBD1. CDR3 length: 13 residues. V shed 6 bases, J shed 7 bases, and the junction held 4 bases outside the gene matches. The germline gives CDR1 DFQATT, CDR2 SNEGSKA (reference sequence). DNA of the CDR3: TGCAGTGCCTCGGGACAGGGGGGTGAAAAACTGTTTTTT. Encoded protein: CSASGQGGEKLFF.

This clonotype was counted at least ten times. The genes are TRBV20-1 and TRBJ2-1, with 12 bases matching TRBD2. J was trimmed by 5 bases and V by 6 bases; bases with no gene match: 14. Germline V CDR1 and CDR2: DFQATT, SNEGSKA (reference sequence). This CDR3 contains 17 residues. CDR3 coding DNA: TGCAGTGCCAGCAAGTCTAGCGGGGGGGGAACAAACAATGAGCAGTTCTTC. Amino acids: CSASKSSGGGTNNEQFF.

This clonotype was observed many times. The V gene is TRBV5-1, the J gene TRBJ2-2; D remains ambiguous. This CDR3 region has 14 residues. V was clipped by 7 bases and J by 6 bases, with 16 bases between them. Germline V lookup: CDR1 SGHRS, CDR2 YFSETQ. CDR3 protein: CASRPAILAGELFF. In DNA form, the CDR3 reads TGCGCCAGCCGACCGGCCATTTTAGCCGGGGAGCTGTTTTTT.

The V call is TRBV15, the J call TRBJ1-5; 11 bases are shared with TRBD1. Germline V lookup: CDR1 LNHNV, CDR2 YYDKDF (reference sequence). The CDR3 has 15 amino acids. The trim removed 4 bases at V and 9 bases at J, leaving 8 bases unmatched. The CDR3: CATSKGTGGDRPQHF. The CDR3 DNA reads as TGTGCCACCAGCAAAGGGACAGGGGGTGATCGGCCCCAGCATTTT.

This clonotype has ten or more counts. The genes are TRBV12-5 and TRBJ2-3; the match to TRBD1 covers 7 bases. CDR1 and CDR2 (germline): LGHNT, FRNRAP. J lost 6 bases, V lost 6 bases, and 9 bases had no gene match. The CDR3 contains 14 residues. CDR3 in amino acids: CASGPDRVLDTQYF. Written as DNA, the CDR3 is TGTGCTAGTGGCCCAGACAGGGTTCTCGATACGCAGTATTTT.

In this sample, this clonotype turned up many times. The rearrangement uses TRBV12-3 or TRBV12-4 and TRBJ1-2; D is perhaps TRBD1 (6 bases). Trimming removed 4 bases at V and 8 bases at J, with 11 bases between. The CDR3 sequence is 12 residues long. In DNA form, the CDR3 reads TGTGCCAGCAGTTACCAGGGGTACGGCTACACCTTC. Encoded protein: CASSYQGYGYTF.

This clonotype was counted a few times. This chain joins TRBV5-1 and TRBJ1-1; TRBD1 matches at 7 bases. Looked up from germline, CDR1 is SGHRS and CDR2 is YFSETQ. V was pared by 4 bases and J by 11 bases, with 8 bases of the junction left unmatched. This CDR3 has 12 residues. This CDR3 reads CASSIDRDQAFF. The CDR3 coding sequence is TGCGCCAGCAGCATTGACAGGGACCAGGCTTTCTTT.

This clonotype was counted between two and nine times. One end of the junction is discordant with germline, which a read error may explain. The V gene is TRBV7-9, the J gene TRBJ2-1; D gene ambiguous. Germline values: CDR1 SEHNR, CDR2 FQNEAQ (reference sequence). This CDR3 spans 11 amino acids. CDR3 in amino acids: CTSSLNNEQFF. CDR3 bases: TGTACCAGCAGCTTGAATAATGAGCAGTTCTTC.

Regarding this clonotype: A read error may be the cause here, since a much bigger clone is one base away. V and J are TRBV5-6 and TRBJ2-1; D is unclear. The CDR3 runs to 15 residues. From germline, CDR1 is SGHDT and CDR2 YYEEEE. CDR3: CASSLRASTYDEQFF. DNA of the CDR3: TGTGCCAGCAGCTTGAGGGCATCTACCTACGATGAGCAGTTCTTC. The full variable domain, with the rest looked up from reference TRBV5-6 and TRBJ2-1, is DAGVTQSPTHLIKTRGQQVTLRCSPKSGHDTVSWYQQALGQGPQFIFQYYEEEERQRGNFPDRFSGHQFPNYSSELNVNALLLGDSALYLCASSLRASTYDEQFFGPGTRLTVL.

This clonotype appeared a few times. This chain connects TRBV7-2 to TRBJ2-3; 8 nucleotides line up with TRBD2. There are 15 residues in the CDR3. Germline-derived CDR1 and CDR2 are SGHTA and FQGNSA. The ends lost 4 bases at V and 4 bases at J; junction bases unmatched: 7. CDR3 DNA: TGTGCCAGCAGCTCCGCGGGGGGCGACGCAGATACGCAGTATTTT. This sequence encodes CASSSAGGDADTQYF.

This clonotype was found many times. The genes are TRBV2 and TRBJ2-7; 10 bases agree with TRBD1. This CDR3 spans 13 amino acids. V lost 11 bases to trimming and J lost 3 bases; unmatched junction nucleotides: 7. Germline CDR1 reads SNHLY; CDR2 reads FYNNEI. The CDR3, as DNA: TGTGCCGCATCCGGGACAGGGGTCTACGAGCAGTACTTC. As protein: CAASGTGVYEQYF.

This clonotype turned up a few times. The chain links TRBV21-1 to TRBJ2-3; TRBD2 is the table's D call, not checked against the DNA. TRBV21-1 is termed a pseudogene. The CDR3 extends over 17 amino acids. CDR3 protein: CASSNRTSGGHTDTQYF. The CDR3, as DNA: TGTGCCAGCAGCAATCGGACTAGCGGGGGCCACACAGATACGCAGTATTTT.

In this sample, this clonotype turned up many times. The V call is TRBV5-1, the J call TRBJ1-2, with D perhaps matching TRBD1 (6 bases). Germline loops: CDR1 SGHRS, CDR2 YFSETQ. Trimming removed 7 bases from V and 0 bases from J, with 16 bases in between. The length of the CDR3 is 15 residues. The CDR3 sequence is CASRKQGPANYGYTF. For the CDR3, the DNA is TGCGCCAGCCGTAAACAGGGACCCGCTAACTATGGCTACACCTTC.

The chain carries TRBV9 and TRBJ1-1; D is unclear. V was shortened by 0 bases and J by 3 bases, with 12 bases between the two germline ends. This CDR3 is built from 15 residues. Germline V CDR1 and CDR2: SGDLS, YYNGEE. The CDR3 protein is CASSVEVDGDTEAFF. The CDR3 DNA reads as TGTGCCAGCAGCGTAGAGGTGGATGGGGACACTGAAGCTTTCTTT.

The rearrangement uses TRBV24-1 and TRBJ2-7, with TRBD1 matching over 7 bases. The CDR3 has 15 residues. V lost 4 bases, J lost 0 bases, and 5 bases stayed unmatched. Germline V gene data show CDR1 as KGHDR and CDR2 as SFDVKD. The CDR3 loop is CATSEWTGFSYEQYF. CDR3 sequence (DNA): TGTGCCACCAGTGAGTGGACAGGTTTCTCCTACGAGCAGTACTTC.